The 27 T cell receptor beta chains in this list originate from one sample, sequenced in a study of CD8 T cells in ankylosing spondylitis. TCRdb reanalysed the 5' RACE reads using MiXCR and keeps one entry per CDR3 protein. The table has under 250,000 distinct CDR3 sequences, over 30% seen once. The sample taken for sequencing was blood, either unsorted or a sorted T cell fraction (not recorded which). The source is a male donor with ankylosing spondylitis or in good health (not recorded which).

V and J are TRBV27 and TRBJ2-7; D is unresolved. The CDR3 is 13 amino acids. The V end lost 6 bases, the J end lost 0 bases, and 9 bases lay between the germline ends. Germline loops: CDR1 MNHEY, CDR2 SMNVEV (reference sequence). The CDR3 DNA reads TGTGCCAGCAGACAGACGGTCTCCTACGAGCAGTACTTC. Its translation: CASRQTVSYEQYF.

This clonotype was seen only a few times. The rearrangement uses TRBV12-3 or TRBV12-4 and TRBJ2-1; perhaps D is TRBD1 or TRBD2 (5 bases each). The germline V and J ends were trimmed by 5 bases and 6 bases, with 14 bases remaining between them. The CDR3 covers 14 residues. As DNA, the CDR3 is TGTGCCAGCAGTCAGGGACGTCGTGGCAATGAGCAGTTCTTC. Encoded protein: CASSQGRRGNEQFF.

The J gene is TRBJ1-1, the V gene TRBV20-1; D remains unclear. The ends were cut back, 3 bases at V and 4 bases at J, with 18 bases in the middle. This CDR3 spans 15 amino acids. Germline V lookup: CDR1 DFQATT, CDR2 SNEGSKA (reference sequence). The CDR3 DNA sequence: TGCAGTGCTAGCTCGTATGGAACCCGTGGCACTGAAGCTTTCTTT. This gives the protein CSASSYGTRGTEAFF.

Here the CDR3 reads CASSVDRGEKLFF. CDR3 sequence (DNA): TGTGCCAGCAGCGTAGATCGCGGTGAAAAACTGTTTTTT. The rearrangement uses TRBV9 and TRBJ1-4, with D unresolved. CDR1 and CDR2 (germline): SGDLS, YYNGEE. The V end lost 0 bases, the J end lost 7 bases, and 7 bases lay between the germline ends. This CDR3 is built from 13 residues.

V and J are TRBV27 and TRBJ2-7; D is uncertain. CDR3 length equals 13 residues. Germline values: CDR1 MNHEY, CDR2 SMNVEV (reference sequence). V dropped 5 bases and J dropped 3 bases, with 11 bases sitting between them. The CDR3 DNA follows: TGTGCCAGCAGTCCAGACGGAAGCTACGAGCAGTACTTC. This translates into CASSPDGSYEQYF.

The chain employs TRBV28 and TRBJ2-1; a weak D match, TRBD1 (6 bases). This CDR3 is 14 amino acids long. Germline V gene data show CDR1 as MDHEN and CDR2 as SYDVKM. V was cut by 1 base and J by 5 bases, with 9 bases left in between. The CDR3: CASSLYGTHNEQFF. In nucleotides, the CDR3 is TGTGCCAGCAGTTTATACGGGACACACAATGAGCAGTTCTTC.

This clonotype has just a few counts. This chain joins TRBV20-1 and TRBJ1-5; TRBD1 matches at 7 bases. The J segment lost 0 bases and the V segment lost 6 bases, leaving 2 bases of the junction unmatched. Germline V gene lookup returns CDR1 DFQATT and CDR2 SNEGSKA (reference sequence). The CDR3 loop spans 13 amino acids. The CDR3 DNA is TGCAGTGCCCAGGGGGATAGCAATCAGCCCCAGCATTTT. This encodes CSAQGDSNQPQHF.

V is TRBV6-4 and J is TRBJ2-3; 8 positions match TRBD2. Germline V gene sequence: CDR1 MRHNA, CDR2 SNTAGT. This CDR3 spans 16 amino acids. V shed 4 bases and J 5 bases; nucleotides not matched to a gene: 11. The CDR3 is CASSVSGGGGLDTQYF. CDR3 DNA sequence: TGTGCCAGCAGTGTCTCCGGCGGCGGGGGGCTAGATACGCAGTATTTT.

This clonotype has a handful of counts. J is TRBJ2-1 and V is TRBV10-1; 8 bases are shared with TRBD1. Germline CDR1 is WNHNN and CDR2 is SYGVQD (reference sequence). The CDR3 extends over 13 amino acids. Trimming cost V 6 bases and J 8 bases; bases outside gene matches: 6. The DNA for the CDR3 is TGCGCCAGCAGCCAGGACAGGGATCATGAGCAGTTCTTC. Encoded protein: CASSQDRDHEQFF.

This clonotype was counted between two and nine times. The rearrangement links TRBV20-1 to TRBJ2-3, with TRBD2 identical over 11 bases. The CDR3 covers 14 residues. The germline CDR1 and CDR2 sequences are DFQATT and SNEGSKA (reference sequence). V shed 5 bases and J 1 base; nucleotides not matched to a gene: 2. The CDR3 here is CSALLAGGTDTQYF. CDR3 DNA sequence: TGCAGTGCTCTACTAGCGGGGGGCACAGATACGCAGTATTTT.

In DNA, the CDR3 is TGCGCCAGCAACCGAGCGGGACAGGGGAACTACGAGCAGTACTTC. Amino acids: CASNRAGQGNYEQYF. The chain recombines TRBV5-1 with TRBJ2-7; TRBD1 agrees at 10 bases. The CDR3 spans 15 residues. The J segment lost 3 bases and the V segment lost 6 bases, leaving 9 bases of the junction unmatched. CDR1 is SGHRS and CDR2 is YFSETQ in the germline V gene. The whole variable domain, remainder taken from reference TRBV5-1 and TRBJ2-7, is KAGVTQTPRYLIKTRGQQVTLSCSPISGHRSVSWYQQTPGQGLQFLFEYFSETQRNKGNFPGRFSGRQFSNSRSEMNVSTLELGDSALYLCASNRAGQGNYEQYFGPGTRLTVT.

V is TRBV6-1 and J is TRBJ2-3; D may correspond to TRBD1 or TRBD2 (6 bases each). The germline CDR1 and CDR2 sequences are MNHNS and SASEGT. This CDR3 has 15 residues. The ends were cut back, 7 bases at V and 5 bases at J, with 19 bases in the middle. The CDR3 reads CASTYRGQRGDTQYF. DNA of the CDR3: TGTGCCAGCACCTACCGGGGGCAACGGGGAGATACGCAGTATTTT.

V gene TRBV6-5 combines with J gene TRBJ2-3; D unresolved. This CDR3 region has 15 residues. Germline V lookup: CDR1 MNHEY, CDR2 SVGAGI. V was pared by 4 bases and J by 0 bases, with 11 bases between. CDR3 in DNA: TGTGCCAGCAGTTTAGATCACTCTAGCACAGATACGCAGTATTTT. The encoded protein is CASSLDHSSTDTQYF.

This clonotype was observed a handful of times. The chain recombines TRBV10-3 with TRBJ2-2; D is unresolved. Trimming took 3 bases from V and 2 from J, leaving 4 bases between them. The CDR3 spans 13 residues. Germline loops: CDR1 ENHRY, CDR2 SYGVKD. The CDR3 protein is CAISEVNTGELFF. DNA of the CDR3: TGTGCCATCAGTGAAGTTAACACCGGGGAGCTGTTTTTT.

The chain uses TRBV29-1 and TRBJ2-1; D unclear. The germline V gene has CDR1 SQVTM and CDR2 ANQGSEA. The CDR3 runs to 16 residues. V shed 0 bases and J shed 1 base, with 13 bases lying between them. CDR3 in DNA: TGCAGCGTTGAAGATATCGCCGATCATTCCTACAATGAGCAGTTCTTC. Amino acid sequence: CSVEDIADHSYNEQFF.

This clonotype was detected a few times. The CDR3 DNA is TGTGCCAGCGGAATATCCGGGACTACCTTCCAAGAGACCCAGTACTTC. It translates to CASGISGTTFQETQYF. V usage is TRBV28 and J usage is TRBJ2-5, with 7 bases matching TRBD2. CDR3 length: 16 amino acids. With V trimmed by 8 bases and J by 1 base, 13 bases remained unmatched. Germline CDR1 is MDHEN and CDR2 is SYDVKM. Combining the CDR3 with reference TRBV28 and TRBJ2-5 gives the whole variable domain DVKVTQSSRYLVKRTGEKVFLECVQDMDHENMFWYRQDPGLGLRLIYFSYDVKMKEKGDIPEGYSVSREKKERFSLILESASTNQTSMYLCASGISGTTFQETQYFGPGTRLLVL.

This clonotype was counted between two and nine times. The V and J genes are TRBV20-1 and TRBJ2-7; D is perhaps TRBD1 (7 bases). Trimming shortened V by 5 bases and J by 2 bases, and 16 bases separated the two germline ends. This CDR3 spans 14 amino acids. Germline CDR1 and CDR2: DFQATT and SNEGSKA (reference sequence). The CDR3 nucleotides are TGCAGTGCTGCCGGCGGGACAGCAACCTACGAGCAGTACTTC. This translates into CSAAGGTATYEQYF.

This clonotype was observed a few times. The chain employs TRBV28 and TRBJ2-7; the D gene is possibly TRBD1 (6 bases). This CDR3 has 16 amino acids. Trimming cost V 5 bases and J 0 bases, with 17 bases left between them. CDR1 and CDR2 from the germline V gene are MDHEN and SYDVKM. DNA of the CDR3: TGTGCCAGCAGTCCTCCGCACAGGGTTACCTCCTACGAGCAGTACTTC. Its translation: CASSPPHRVTSYEQYF.

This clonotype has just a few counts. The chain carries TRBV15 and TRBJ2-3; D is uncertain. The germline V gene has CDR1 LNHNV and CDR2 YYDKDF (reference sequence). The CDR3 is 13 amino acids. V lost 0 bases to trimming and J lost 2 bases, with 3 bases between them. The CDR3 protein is CATSRETTDTQYF. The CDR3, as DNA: TGTGCCACCAGCAGAGAAACCACAGATACGCAGTATTTT.

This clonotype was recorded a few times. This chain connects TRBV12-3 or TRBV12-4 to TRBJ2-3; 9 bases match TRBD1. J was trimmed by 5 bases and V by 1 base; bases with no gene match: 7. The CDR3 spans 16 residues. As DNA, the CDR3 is TGTGCCAGCAGTTTAGGGGGACAGGGCTTGTTAGATACGCAGTATTTT. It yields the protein CASSLGGQGLLDTQYF.

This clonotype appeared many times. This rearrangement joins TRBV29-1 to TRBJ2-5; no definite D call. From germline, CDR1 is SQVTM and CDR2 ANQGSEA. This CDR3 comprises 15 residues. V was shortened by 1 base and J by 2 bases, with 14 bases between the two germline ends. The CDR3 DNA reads TGCAGCGTTGAAGGAAGCGAGGTCAGGCAAGAGACCCAGTACTTC. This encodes CSVEGSEVRQETQYF.

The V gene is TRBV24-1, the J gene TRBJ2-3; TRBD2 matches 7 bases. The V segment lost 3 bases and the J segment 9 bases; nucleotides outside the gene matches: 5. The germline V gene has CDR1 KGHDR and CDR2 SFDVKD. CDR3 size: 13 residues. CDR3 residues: CATSDLSGGTQYF. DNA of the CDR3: TGTGCCACCAGTGATCTGTCCGGGGGGACGCAGTATTTT.

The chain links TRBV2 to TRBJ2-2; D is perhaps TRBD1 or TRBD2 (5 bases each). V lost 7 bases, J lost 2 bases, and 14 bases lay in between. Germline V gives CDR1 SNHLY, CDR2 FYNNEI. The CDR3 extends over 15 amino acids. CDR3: CASNGPGPNTGELFF. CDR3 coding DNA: TGTGCCAGCAACGGCCCGGGGCCAAACACCGGGGAGCTGTTTTTT.

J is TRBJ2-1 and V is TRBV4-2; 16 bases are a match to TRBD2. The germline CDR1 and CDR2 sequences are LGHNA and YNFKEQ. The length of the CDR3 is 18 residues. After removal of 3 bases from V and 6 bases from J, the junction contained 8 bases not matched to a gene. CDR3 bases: TGTGCCAGCAGCCACTACTCCGGGACTAGCGGGGGGGTCAATGAGCAGTTCTTC. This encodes CASSHYSGTSGGVNEQFF.

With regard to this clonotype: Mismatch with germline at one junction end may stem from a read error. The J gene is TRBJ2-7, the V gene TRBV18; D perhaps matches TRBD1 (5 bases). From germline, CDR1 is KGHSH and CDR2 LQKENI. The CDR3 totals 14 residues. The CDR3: CASEQFQGSSEQYF. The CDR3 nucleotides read TGTGCCAGCGAGCAGTTCCAGGGATCCTCCGAGCAGTACTTC.

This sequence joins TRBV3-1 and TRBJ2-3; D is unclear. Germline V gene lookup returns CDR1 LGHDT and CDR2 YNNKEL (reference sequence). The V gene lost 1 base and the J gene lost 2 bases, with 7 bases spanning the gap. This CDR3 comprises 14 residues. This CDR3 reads CASSQVSSTDTQYF. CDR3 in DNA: TGTGCCAGCAGCCAAGTGTCCTCCACAGATACGCAGTATTTT.

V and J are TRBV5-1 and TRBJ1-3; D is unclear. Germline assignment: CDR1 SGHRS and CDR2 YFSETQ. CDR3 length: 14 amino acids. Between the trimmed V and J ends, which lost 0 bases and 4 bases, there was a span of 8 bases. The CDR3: CASSLATSGNTIYF. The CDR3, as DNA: TGCGCCAGCAGCTTGGCAACGTCGGGAAACACCATATATTTT.